This TCR beta chain was observed in a study of a mutant IDH1 vaccine in newly diagnosed glioma. Study details: Sex among treated patients split about 62% male, roughly 38% female; mean age was roughly 40 years. Standard pretreatment was either radiotherapy, temozolomide, or, for most, radiochemotherapy with temozolomide.

Regarding time point: baseline, week 1 (first vaccination visit). Treatment in this sample: pre-vaccination baseline after standard-of-care therapy. The V and J ends lost 4 bases and 0 bases, in that order; junction bases with no gene match: 10. CDR1 and CDR2 from the germline V gene are SGHRS and YFSETQ. CDR3 length: 18 amino acids. Assay used: immunoSEQ multiplex PCR; TCRdb lists only in-frame clones, some missing. The sample comprises 85,000 to 100,000 clones, roughly 77% of which are singletons, and approximately 7.9% rests with the top ten. The sequence was collected from a man aged 35 to 55 with glioma. This rearrangement joins TRBV5-1 to TRBJ2-3; the match to TRBD2 covers 11 bases. The input for sequencing was PBMCs, taken from a glioma patient treated with radiotherapy, temozolomide or both. Written as DNA, the CDR3 is TGCGCCAGCAGCCCAAGGAGCCTAGCGGGGGGTAGCACAGATACGCAGTATTTT. Its translation is CASSPRSLAGGSTDTQYF. The whole variable domain, filled in from reference TRBV5-1 and TRBJ2-3, reads KAGVTQTPRYLIKTRGQQVTLSCSPISGHRSVSWYQQTPGQGLQFLFEYFSETQRNKGNFPGRFSGRQFSNSRSEMNVSTLELGDSALYLCASSPRSLAGGSTDTQYFGPGTRLTVL.